The 18 T cell receptor beta chains below all came from one sample that was sequenced in a study of T cell responses to AZD1222 COVID-19 vaccine. The table came from immunoSEQ multiplex PCR; TCRdb's copy has only in-frame clones and leaves some out. The repertoire holds 100,000 or so clones, 80% to 90% seen once, with 10% in the top ten. This material consisted of peripheral blood, taken 28 days after the second AZD1222 dose. All receptors derive from an adult who received the AZD1222 COVID-19 vaccine.

The chain has TRBV19 and TRBJ2-7, with a tentative D call TRBD1 (6 bases). V was trimmed by 2 bases and J by 2 bases, leaving 13 bases between them. The CDR3 is made up of 15 amino acids. Germline CDR1 is LNHDA and CDR2 is SQIVND (reference sequence). CDR3 in DNA: TGTGCCAGTAGTATACCGGGCAGGGGACCCTACGAGCAGTACTTC. Its protein is CASSIPGRGPYEQYF.

This clone occurred once. This rearrangement joins TRBV6-1 to TRBJ1-2; D remains ambiguous. Per germline, CDR1 MNHNS and CDR2 SASEGT. The CDR3 is 16 amino acids. Trimming took 4 bases from V and 0 from J, leaving 15 bases between them. The CDR3 DNA follows: TGTGCCAGCAGTGCTTACTTCGAGGGAGCTAACTATGGCTACACCTTC. Amino acid sequence: CASSAYFEGANYGYTF.

This clone showed up just a few times. The rearrangement links TRBV27 to TRBJ1-1; no clear D gene. The CDR3 covers 15 residues. Germline loops: CDR1 MNHEY, CDR2 SMNVEV (reference sequence). The V end lost 6 bases, the J end lost 0 bases, and 14 bases lay between the germline ends. This CDR3 is CASRSKFLMNTEAFF. CDR3 sequence (DNA): TGTGCCAGCAGATCAAAATTCCTAATGAACACTGAAGCTTTCTTT.

CDR3 in DNA: TGTGCCAGCAGTGATGGGGGGGCGAGAGATACGCAGTATTTT. It encodes CASSDGGARDTQYF. V gene TRBV6-1 combines with J gene TRBJ2-3; D may be TRBD2 (7 bases). V dropped 3 bases and J dropped 5 bases, with 12 bases sitting between them. The length of the CDR3 is 14 residues. Per the germline V gene, CDR1 is MNHNS and CDR2 is SASEGT.

The V gene is TRBV6-1, the J gene TRBJ2-3; a possible D gene is TRBD2 (6 bases). Germline loops: CDR1 MNHNS, CDR2 SASEGT. This CDR3 spans 16 amino acids. Trimming left V 3 bases short and J 4 bases short, with 17 bases between. The CDR3: CASSEDYWGAADTQYF. The CDR3, as DNA: TGTGCCAGCAGTGAGGACTATTGGGGTGCAGCAGATACGCAGTATTTT.

V and J are TRBV19 and TRBJ2-7; 7 bases line up with TRBD1. The trim removed 9 bases at V and 0 bases at J, leaving 8 bases unmatched. This CDR3 has 14 amino acids. Germline V CDR1 and CDR2: LNHDA, SQIVND (reference sequence). The CDR3 sequence: CASQGQANSYEQYF. The CDR3 DNA reads TGTGCCAGCCAAGGACAGGCAAACTCCTACGAGCAGTACTTC.

The rearrangement uses TRBV2 and TRBJ2-5; D is perhaps TRBD1 (7 bases). The CDR3 has 15 residues. Per the germline V gene, CDR1 is SNHLY and CDR2 is FYNNEI. The ends were cut back, 3 bases at V and 3 bases at J, with 14 bases in the middle. CDR3 sequence: CASSEEGASEETQYF. Here the CDR3 DNA reads TGTGCCAGCAGTGAGGAGGGGGCATCGGAAGAGACCCAGTACTTC.

The CDR3 DNA sequence: TGTGCCACCAGTGAATCCAGACGTCTGGATACGCAGTATTTT. Its translation is CATSESRRLDTQYF. The chain has TRBV24-1 and TRBJ2-3; D ambiguous. Germline V gene lookup returns CDR1 KGHDR and CDR2 SFDVKD. The CDR3 sequence is 14 residues long. With 4 bases removed from V and 6 bases from J, the gap between germline ends came to 13 bases.

This rearrangement joins TRBV29-1 to TRBJ2-1, with 7 nucleotides matching TRBD2. J lost 3 bases, V lost 1 base, and 3 bases had no gene match. CDR1 and CDR2 (germline): SQVTM, ANQGSEA. The CDR3 consists of 14 residues. CDR3 region: CSVEGGRDYNEQFF. The CDR3, as DNA: TGCAGCGTTGAAGGCGGGAGAGACTACAATGAGCAGTTCTTC.

This sequence joins TRBV5-1 and TRBJ1-1, with D tentatively TRBD1 (5 bases). CDR3 length: 14 residues. Germline V CDR1 and CDR2: SGHRS, YFSETQ. Deletions cut 0 bases from V and 2 bases from J, with 8 bases between. Written as DNA, the CDR3 is TGCGCCAGCAGCTTGGACAGGACTAACACTGAAGCTTTCTTT. As protein: CASSLDRTNTEAFF.

V gene TRBV19 combines with J gene TRBJ2-1; D unresolved. The CDR3 runs to 15 residues. V was trimmed by 1 base and J by 4 bases, leaving 11 bases between them. Per germline, CDR1 LNHDA and CDR2 SQIVND (reference sequence). The DNA of the CDR3 is TGTGCCAGTAGTATAGTGGGCCACGATTACAATGAGCAGTTCTTC. This sequence encodes CASSIVGHDYNEQFF.

The chain employs TRBV7-3 and TRBJ2-7; either TRBD1 or TRBD2 may fit D (5 bases each). The V and J ends lost 2 bases and 2 bases respectively, with 19 bases between them. The CDR3 extends over 17 amino acids. CDR1 is SGHTA, CDR2 FQGTGA, per germline. The CDR3 loop is CASSLYPRQGATYEQYF. In nucleotides, the CDR3 is TGTGCCAGCAGCTTATATCCCCGGCAGGGAGCTACCTACGAGCAGTACTTC.

This sequence joins TRBV27 and TRBJ1-4, with D maybe TRBD1 (6 bases). V was shortened by 3 bases and J by 10 bases, with 12 bases between the two germline ends. Germline V CDR1 and CDR2: MNHEY, SMNVEV (reference sequence). The CDR3 loop spans 13 amino acids. The CDR3 loop reads CASSFGDTGKLFF. Here the CDR3 DNA reads TGTGCCAGCAGTTTTGGGGACACCGGAAAACTGTTTTTT.

The chain employs TRBV15 and TRBJ2-7, with TRBD1 identical over 7 bases. Per the germline V gene, CDR1 is LNHNV and CDR2 is YYDKDF (reference sequence). V shed 1 base, J shed 4 bases, and the junction held 7 bases outside the gene matches. This CDR3 comprises 15 residues. The CDR3 is CATSRGDRAWYEQYF. In DNA form, the CDR3 reads TGTGCCACCAGCAGAGGAGACAGGGCTTGGTACGAGCAGTACTTC.

This chain uses TRBV10-1 with TRBJ1-5; 9 bases align to TRBD1. This CDR3 is 15 amino acids long. Germline values: CDR1 WNHNN, CDR2 SYGVQD (reference sequence). The V gene end was trimmed by 1 base and the J gene end by 6 bases; junction bases not matched to a gene: 4. The CDR3: CASSEFDRGTQPQHF. CDR3 sequence (DNA): TGCGCCAGCAGTGAGTTCGACAGGGGGACTCAGCCCCAGCATTTT.

The rearrangement links TRBV6-6 to TRBJ1-2; perhaps TRBD1 as D (5 bases). The CDR3 contains 14 residues. Germline V lookup: CDR1 MNHNY, CDR2 SVGAGI (reference sequence). V dropped 5 bases and J dropped 0 bases, with 10 bases sitting between them. CDR3 in amino acids: CASSQTGANYGYTF. DNA of the CDR3: TGTGCCAGCAGTCAAACAGGAGCTAACTATGGCTACACCTTC.

The J gene is TRBJ1-2, the V gene TRBV28; D is possibly TRBD1 (5 bases). CDR1 MDHEN and CDR2 SYDVKM come from the germline V gene. V lost 9 bases and J 5 bases, leaving 22 bases between the germline ends. The CDR3 is 15 residues long. CDR3 bases: TGTGCCAGTTGGGCGGGGGAAGGGGCCTATTATGGCTACACCTTC. It codes for CASWAGEGAYYGYTF.

The gene calls are TRBV5-1 and TRBJ1-4; D not resolved. Germline CDR1 reads SGHRS; CDR2 reads YFSETQ. The CDR3 has 16 amino acids. The ends were cut back, 4 bases at V and 0 bases at J, with 13 bases in the middle. CDR3 sequence (DNA): TGCGCCAGCAGCCCGGATGGGTATTCAACTAATGAAAAACTGTTTTTT. It is translated as CASSPDGYSTNEKLFF.